This T cell receptor beta chain stems from a study of tumor-infiltrating lymphocytes in primary liver carcinoma. Investigators took RNA and DNA out together from roughly 21-30 mg of unsorted bulk tissue. V shed 6 bases and J 4 bases; nucleotides not matched to a gene: 6. This CDR3 region has 14 residues. Per germline, CDR1 MDHEN and CDR2 SYDVKM. Total RNA amounting to around 540 ng was the source from which TCR beta cDNA was made with a constant-region primer. Amplification in three nested multiplex PCR rounds with slightly modified ARM-PCR gave rise to TCR beta libraries. In the first two PCR rounds, TRBV1-TRBV30 forward primers were paired with a C-beta reverse primer, and each round lasted approximately 10 cycles. TCRdb independently ran MiXCR on the multiplex PCR reads; one entry per CDR3 protein. The table shows 100,000 to 150,000 distinct CDR3 sequences, with around 64% occurring only once.

The receptor's source is a woman aged 60-70 years with primary liver carcinoma and hepatitis B virus infection. Sample: liver tumor tissue from sampling region 3. As to subset: tumor region T3, left-lateral pole. V is TRBV28 and J is TRBJ1-5; 7 bases align to TRBD1. DNA of the CDR3: TGTGCCAGCAGGCTAGGGGGCGGGAATCAGCCCCAGCATTTT. Its translation is CASRLGGGNQPQHF.